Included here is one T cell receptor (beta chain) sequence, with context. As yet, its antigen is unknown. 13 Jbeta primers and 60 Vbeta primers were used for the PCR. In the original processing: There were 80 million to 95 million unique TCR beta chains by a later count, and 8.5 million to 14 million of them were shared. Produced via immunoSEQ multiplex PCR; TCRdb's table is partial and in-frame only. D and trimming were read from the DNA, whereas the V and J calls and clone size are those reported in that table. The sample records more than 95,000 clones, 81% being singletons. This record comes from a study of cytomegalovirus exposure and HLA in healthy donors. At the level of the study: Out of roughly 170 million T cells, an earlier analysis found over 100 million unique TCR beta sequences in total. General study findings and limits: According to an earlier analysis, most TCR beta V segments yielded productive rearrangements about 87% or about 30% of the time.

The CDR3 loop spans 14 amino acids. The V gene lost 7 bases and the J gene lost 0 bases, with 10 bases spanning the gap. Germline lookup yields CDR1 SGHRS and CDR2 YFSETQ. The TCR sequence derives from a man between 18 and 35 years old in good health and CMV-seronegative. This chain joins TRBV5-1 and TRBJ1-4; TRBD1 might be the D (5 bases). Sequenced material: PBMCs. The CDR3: CASRTTATNEKLFF. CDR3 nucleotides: TGCGCCAGCCGGACAACCGCAACTAATGAAAAACTGTTTTTT.